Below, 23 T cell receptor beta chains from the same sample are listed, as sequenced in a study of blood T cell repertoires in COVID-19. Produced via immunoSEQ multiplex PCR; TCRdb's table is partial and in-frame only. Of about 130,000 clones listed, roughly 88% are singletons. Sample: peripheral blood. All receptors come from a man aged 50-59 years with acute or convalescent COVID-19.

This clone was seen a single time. CDR3 DNA: TGTGCCAGCAGTGATGTCAGCGGGCAGACCCAGTACTTC. This gives the protein CASSDVSGQTQYF. The chain uses TRBV2 and TRBJ2-5; possible D gene TRBD2, 6 bases. CDR1 and CDR2 from the germline V gene are SNHLY and FYNNEI. V lost 3 bases and J 6 bases, leaving 11 bases between the germline ends. CDR3 length equals 13 residues.

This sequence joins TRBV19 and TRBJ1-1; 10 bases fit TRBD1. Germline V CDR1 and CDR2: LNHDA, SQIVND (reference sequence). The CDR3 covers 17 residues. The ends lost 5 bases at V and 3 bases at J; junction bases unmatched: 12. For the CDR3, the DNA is TGTGCCAGTAGTGTCTCCCTTGGGACAGGGGTCCACACTGAAGCTTTCTTT. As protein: CASSVSLGTGVHTEAFF.

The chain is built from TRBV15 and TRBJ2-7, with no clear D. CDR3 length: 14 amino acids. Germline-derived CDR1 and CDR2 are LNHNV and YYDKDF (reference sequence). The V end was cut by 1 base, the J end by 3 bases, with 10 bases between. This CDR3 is CATSRGRHFYEQYF. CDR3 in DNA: TGTGCCACCAGCAGAGGCCGACACTTCTACGAGCAGTACTTC.

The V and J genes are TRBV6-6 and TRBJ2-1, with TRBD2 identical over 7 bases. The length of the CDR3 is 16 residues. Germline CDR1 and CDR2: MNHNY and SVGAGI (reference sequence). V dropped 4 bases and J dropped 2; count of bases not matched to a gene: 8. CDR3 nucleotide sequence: TGTGCCAGCAGTTTCTCCGGGACTAACGCCTACAATGAGCAGTTCTTC. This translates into CASSFSGTNAYNEQFF.

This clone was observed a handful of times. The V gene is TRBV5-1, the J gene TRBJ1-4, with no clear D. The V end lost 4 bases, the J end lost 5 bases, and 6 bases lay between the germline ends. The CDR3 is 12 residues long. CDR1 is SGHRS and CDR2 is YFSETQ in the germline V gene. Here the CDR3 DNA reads TGCGCCAGCAGCGGGGAGAATGAAAAACTGTTTTTT. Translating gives CASSGENEKLFF.

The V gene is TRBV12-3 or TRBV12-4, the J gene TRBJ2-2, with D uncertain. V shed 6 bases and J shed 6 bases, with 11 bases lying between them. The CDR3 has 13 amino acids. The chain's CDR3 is CASSKNEPGELFF. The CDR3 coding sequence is TGTGCCAGCAGCAAGAATGAGCCCGGGGAGCTGTTTTTT.

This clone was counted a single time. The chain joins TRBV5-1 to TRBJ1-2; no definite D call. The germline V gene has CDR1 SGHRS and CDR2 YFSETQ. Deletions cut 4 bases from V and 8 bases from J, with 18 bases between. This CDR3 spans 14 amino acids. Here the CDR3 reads CASSPIGVSQGYTF. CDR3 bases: TGCGCCAGCAGCCCAATCGGGGTTTCGCAGGGCTACACCTTC.

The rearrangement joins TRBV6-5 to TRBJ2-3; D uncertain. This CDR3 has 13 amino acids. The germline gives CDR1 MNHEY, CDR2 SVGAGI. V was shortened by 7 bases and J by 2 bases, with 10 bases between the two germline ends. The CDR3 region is CASIHGATDTQYF. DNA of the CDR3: TGTGCCAGCATCCATGGAGCCACAGATACGCAGTATTTT.

CDR3 amino acids: CAWSRQAPYEQYF. CDR3 DNA: TGTGCCTGGAGCCGACAGGCCCCCTACGAGCAGTACTTC. The rearrangement uses TRBV30 and TRBJ2-7; possibly TRBD1 for D (6 bases). The V gene's germline CDR1 is GTSNPN and CDR2 SVGIG (reference sequence). This CDR3 contains 13 residues. With 3 bases removed from V and 2 bases from J, the gap between germline ends came to 11 bases.

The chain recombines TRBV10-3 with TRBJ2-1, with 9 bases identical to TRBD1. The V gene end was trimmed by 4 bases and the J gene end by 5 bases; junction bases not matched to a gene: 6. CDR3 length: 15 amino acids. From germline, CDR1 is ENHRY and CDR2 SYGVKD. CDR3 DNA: TGTGCCATCAGTGTGAGGGGGACAGGGAACAATGAGCAGTTCTTC. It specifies CAISVRGTGNNEQFF.

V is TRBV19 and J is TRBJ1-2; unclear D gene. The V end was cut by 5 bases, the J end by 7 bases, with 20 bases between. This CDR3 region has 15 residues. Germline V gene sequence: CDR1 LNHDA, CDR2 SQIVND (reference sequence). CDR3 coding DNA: TGTGCCAGTAGTTCAAGTCCACTTATTTCGCCTGGCTACACCTTC. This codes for CASSSSPLISPGYTF.

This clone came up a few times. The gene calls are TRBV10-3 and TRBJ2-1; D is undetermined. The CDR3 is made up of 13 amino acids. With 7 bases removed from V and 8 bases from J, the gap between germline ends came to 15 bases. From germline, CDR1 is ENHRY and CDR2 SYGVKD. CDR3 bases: TGTGCCATCAAAGACTCGACGCTGGATGAGCAGTTCTTC. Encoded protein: CAIKDSTLDEQFF.

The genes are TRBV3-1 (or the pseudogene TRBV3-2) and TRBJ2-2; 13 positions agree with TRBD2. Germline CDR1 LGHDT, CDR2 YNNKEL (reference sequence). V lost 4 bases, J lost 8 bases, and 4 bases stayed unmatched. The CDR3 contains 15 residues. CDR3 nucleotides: TGTGCCAGCAGCCCCCGGACTAGCGGGAGAGGGGAGCTGTTTTTT. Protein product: CASSPRTSGRGELFF.

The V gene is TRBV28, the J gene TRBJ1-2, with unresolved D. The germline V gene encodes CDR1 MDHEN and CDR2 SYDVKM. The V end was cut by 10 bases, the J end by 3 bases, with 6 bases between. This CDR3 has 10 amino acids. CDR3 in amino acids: CAKRDYGYTF. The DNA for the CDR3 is TGTGCCAAAAGAGACTATGGCTACACCTTC.

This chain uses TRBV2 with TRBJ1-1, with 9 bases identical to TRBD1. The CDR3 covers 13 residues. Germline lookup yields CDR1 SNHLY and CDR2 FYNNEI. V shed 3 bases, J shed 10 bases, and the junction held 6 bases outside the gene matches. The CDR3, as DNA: TGTGCCAGCAGTGAGACAGGGGGATGGGGAGCTTTCTTT. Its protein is CASSETGGWGAFF.

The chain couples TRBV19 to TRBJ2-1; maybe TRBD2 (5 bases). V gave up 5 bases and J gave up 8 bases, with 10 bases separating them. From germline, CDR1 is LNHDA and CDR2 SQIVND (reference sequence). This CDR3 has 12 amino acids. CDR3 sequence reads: CASSLLRDEQFF. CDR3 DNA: TGTGCCAGTAGTCTTTTGCGGGATGAGCAGTTCTTC.

Here the CDR3 reads CASSTGPSDSYEQYF. The CDR3 nucleotides are TGCGCCAGCAGCACCGGGCCTAGCGATTCCTACGAGCAGTACTTC. The gene calls are TRBV5-1 and TRBJ2-7, with D possibly matching TRBD2 (6 bases). V lost 4 bases, J lost 1 base, and 15 bases lay in between. The CDR3 is 15 amino acids. Germline V CDR1 and CDR2: SGHRS, YFSETQ.

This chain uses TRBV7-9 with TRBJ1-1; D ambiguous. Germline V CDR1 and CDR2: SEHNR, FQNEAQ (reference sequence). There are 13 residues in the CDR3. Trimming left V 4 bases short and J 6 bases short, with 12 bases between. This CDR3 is CASSSFKAAEAFF. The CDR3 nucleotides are TGTGCCAGCAGCTCCTTTAAAGCCGCTGAAGCTTTCTTT.

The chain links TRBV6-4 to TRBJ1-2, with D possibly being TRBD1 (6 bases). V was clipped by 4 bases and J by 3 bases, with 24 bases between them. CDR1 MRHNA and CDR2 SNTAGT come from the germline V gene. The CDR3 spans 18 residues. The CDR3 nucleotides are TGTGCCAGCAGTGTCGGGGCCCGAACAGGGACCGGTGACTATGGCTACACCTTC. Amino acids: CASSVGARTGTGDYGYTF.

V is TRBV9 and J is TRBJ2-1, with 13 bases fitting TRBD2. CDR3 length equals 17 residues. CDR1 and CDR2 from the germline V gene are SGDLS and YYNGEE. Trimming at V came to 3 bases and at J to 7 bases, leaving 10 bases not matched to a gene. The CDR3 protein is CASSEPLGLAGKNEQFF. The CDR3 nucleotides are TGTGCCAGCAGCGAACCCTTGGGACTAGCGGGGAAGAATGAGCAGTTCTTC.

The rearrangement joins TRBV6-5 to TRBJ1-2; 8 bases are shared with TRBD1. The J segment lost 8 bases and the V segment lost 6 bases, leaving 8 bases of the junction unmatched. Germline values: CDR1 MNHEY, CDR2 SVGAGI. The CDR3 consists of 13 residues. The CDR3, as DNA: TGTGCCAGCAGGAACCAGGGGGCGCGGGGCTACACCTTC. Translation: CASRNQGARGYTF.

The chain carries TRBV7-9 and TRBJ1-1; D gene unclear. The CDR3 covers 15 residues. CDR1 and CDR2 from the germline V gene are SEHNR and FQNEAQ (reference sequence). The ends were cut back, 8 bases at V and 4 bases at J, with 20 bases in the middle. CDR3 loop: CASRPPLVFGTEAFF. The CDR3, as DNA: TGTGCCAGCCGTCCCCCTTTGGTATTCGGCACTGAAGCTTTCTTT.

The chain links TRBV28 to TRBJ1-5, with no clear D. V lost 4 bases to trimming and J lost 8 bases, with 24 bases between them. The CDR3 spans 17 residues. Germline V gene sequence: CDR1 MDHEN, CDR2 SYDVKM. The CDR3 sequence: CASSSSAPDGNKEPQHF. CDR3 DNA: TGTGCCAGCAGTTCCTCCGCACCCGACGGGAACAAGGAGCCCCAGCATTTT.